Detailed here is one T cell receptor (beta chain). Its antigen is still unknown. No base quality information exists; no much larger clone differs at one position. The immunoSEQ hsTCRB v3.0 assay was used at survey level resolution to sequence the TRB variable region. A depth of about 40,000-55,000 T-cell genomes per sample was targeted for TRB sequencing. An Illumina MiSeq with a v3 150-cycle kit was used to sequence the pooled TRB libraries. Turning to the authors' computational methods: Repertoire analysis ran in R within a reproducible Nextflow workflow covering QC, data transformation and analysis. LymphoSeq2, an R package for exploring AIRR-Seq data, was used to implement custom analyses. A few samples that yielded fewer than 5000 total TRB sequences were excluded, so that around 190 HIV repertoires were analyzed. Among the 200 or so HIV repertoires that were kept, around 60 were collected before ART initiation and roughly 130 were collected after ART initiation. Each repertoire was downsampled to 5000 TRB nucleotide sequences, and summary statistics were averaged across 100 downsampling iterations. Only TRB sequences with CDR3 regions of at least seven amino acids were retained for analysis. A Shannon entropy-derived clonality score and the Gini coefficient were used to measure diversity. In the repertoire networks, any two of the top 5000 CDR3 amino acid sequences were linked whenever the two sequences differed by an edit distance of one. For TRB CDR3 amino acid sequences, antigen specificity groups and MHC restriction were predicted with GLIPH2. To flag known associations with CMV, EBV, HIV or tissue antigens, CDR3 amino acid sequences were compared against VDJdb and McPAS-TCR. Pre-ART, post-ART and control groups were compared with Wilcoxon signed-rank tests and Holm-Bonferroni correction. TCRdb retrieved this table from immuneACCESS and kept in-frame rearrangements only. Not all clones are present; in checked studies, unresolved V genes account for under half, and no reason is known for the remainder. D and trimming were read from the DNA, whereas the V and J calls and clone size are those reported in that table. Here the sample has about 24,000 clones; approximately 82% occur a single time. The ten largest make up about 2.1% of the sample.

The CDR3 holds 13 amino acids from the cysteine to the phenylalanine. Kept here is only the CDR3 DNA, which spans 39 bases and is read in frame from base 1. Based on the germline V gene (reference sequence), the CDR1 and CDR2 sequences are SEHNR and FQNEAQ. V loses 3 bases at its end and J loses 10 bases; junction bases beyond the gene matches: 5. This specimen comes from a study of long-term antiretroviral therapy in people with HIV (dated by TCRdb to 2021 to 2024). For the study in its entirety: The earliest samples were collected about a decade before the 2015 WHO recommendation for immediate ART, when ART was typically delayed until CD4 counts fell. A retrospective serial study tested whether ART initiation and durable HIV suppression were associated with changes in peripheral blood TRB repertoire composition and diversity. Among the roughly 30 participants with HIV, approximately 10 were female. The cohort contributed roughly 200 cryopreserved PBMC samples from a few dozen adults with confirmed HIV infection, collected serially over a mean of around six years (range 1-12). No cross-contamination during QIAcube processing was shown when test extractions of a monoclonal T-cell line were performed alongside approximately 32 polyclonal samples.

Beyond this particular receptor, the publication reports: The samples were dated from about 2004 to 2018, and the ART regimens that were used may be less effective than current ART regimens. ART initiation was associated with a significant increase in TRB diversity, but diversity stayed significantly below transplant donor controls even after long-term ART. Owing to limited PBMC availability, only the TCR beta chain was sequenced, without alpha chain pairing. No data were available on ART adherence, viral resistance or therapy changes, limiting inferences about post-ART repertoire changes. The repertoire was dominated across all time points by expanded TRB clones identified before ART initiation, although this dominance was seen to fluctuate and to decrease in many PLHIV after ART. HIV repertoires had narrower CDR3 length ranges than controls, and the network structure suggested an antigen-experienced repertoire that shifted only slightly toward naive after ART. Unsorted PBMC were profiled instead of sorted CD4+ and CD8+ T cells because pre-ART samples had limited cell numbers.

Participants were included only if at least one PBMC sample before ART initiation and at least two post-ART samples were available. Treatment was received in the United States of America by all participants with HIV. Before DNA extraction, cryopreserved samples of roughly 1-10 million PBMC were thawed and washed. At the time of the earliest PBMC sample, participants with HIV were aged between 23 and 54 years. PBMC samples from each participant spanned 1-4 timepoints before ART initiation and 2-8 timepoints after ART initiation, with a median of 7 samples. For every participant, serial HIV viral load, CD4+ T-cell count, ART history and demographic data were obtained. Genomic DNA was extracted from unsorted PBMC with a Qiagen kit on a QIAcube, with processing performed in batches of 12 samples.

Rearrangement joined TRBV7-9 to TRBJ2-1, with 8 junctional bases fitting TRBD2. The sequence was obtained from a man aged 50-59 years with HIV. Sequencing was performed on unsorted PBMCs, taken 3 years after starting antiretroviral therapy. The CDR3 protein sequence reads: CASSFRGGGEQFF. The nucleotide sequence is given as TGTGCCAGCAGCTTTCGGGGGGGTGGGGAGCAGTTCTTC.